The clone carrying this T cell receptor (beta chain) was seen only a few times. Its antigen is still unknown. The data belong to a study of CD8 T cells in ankylosing spondylitis. Per the germline V gene, CDR1 is SGHRS and CDR2 is YFSETQ. Trimming left V 2 bases short and J 2 bases short, with 11 bases between. This CDR3 has 14 amino acids. In making TCR beta libraries, quantitative 5'-RACE with molecular barcodes was used. TCRdb passed the 5' RACE reads through MiXCR, listing each CDR3 protein once. The repertoire has around 490,000 distinct CDR3 sequences, about 5.4% of them found once; the top ten carry around 3.6%. Study observations and caveats: Prior literature has documented some motif variants in synovial fluid and blood from reactive arthritis. There was reportedly significant enrichment of clones that were disease-linked in matched ankylosing spondylitis synovial fluid. Ankylosing spondylitis blood seemed to carry a telltale TCR beta motif made of eight or nine highly homologous variants.

The sequencing sample was made of blood, either unsorted or a sorted T cell fraction (not recorded which). The receptor was derived from a male donor with ankylosing spondylitis. The chain couples TRBV5-1 to TRBJ2-7; the D is unclear. This CDR3 is CASSLGQPTYEQYF. DNA of the CDR3: TGCGCCAGCAGCTTAGGGCAGCCCACCTACGAGCAGTACTTC.